The 29 T cell receptor beta chains below come from one sample, sequenced in a study of blood T cells in healthy people across ages. For the second PCR, which ran for 7 to 11 cycles, a sample-barcoded 5' primer and a J-beta primer mix were used. TCRdb used MiXCR to reprocess the 5' RACE reads, holding one entry per CDR3 protein. The sample contains around 970,000 distinct CDR3 sequences, just over 50% of which appear only once. Sequenced material: blood. These receptors all come from a woman aged 60 to 75 in good health.

The rearrangement uses TRBV6-5 and TRBJ1-2, with D hard to call. The CDR3 sequence is 16 residues long. V was shortened by 1 base and J by 2 bases, with 14 bases between the two germline ends. CDR1 and CDR2 (germline): MNHEY, SVGAGI. CDR3 loop: CASSYFPLRRNYGYTF. In DNA, the CDR3 is TGTGCCAGCAGTTACTTCCCTCTGAGAAGGAACTATGGCTACACCTTC.

This chain links TRBV7-8 with TRBJ2-5; D not certain. Germline CDR1 and CDR2: SGHVS and FQNEAQ. The CDR3 has 11 residues. Trimming removed 8 bases at V and 11 bases at J, with 15 bases between. The CDR3 loop reads CASGTAHEQYF. In DNA, the CDR3 is TGTGCCAGCGGCACGGCACATGAGCAGTACTTC.

The rearrangement links TRBV6-1 to TRBJ1-4; D is ambiguous. CDR3 size: 14 residues. Germline assignment: CDR1 MNHNS and CDR2 SASEGT. The V end was cut by 5 bases, the J end by 2 bases, with 9 bases between. Here the CDR3 reads CASSRQVTNEKLFF. As DNA, the CDR3 is TGTGCCAGCAGTCGGCAGGTGACTAATGAAAAACTGTTTTTT.

In its sample, this clonotype was seen a few times. The chain is built from TRBV6-2 or TRBV6-3 and TRBJ2-7, with 10 bases aligning to TRBD2. CDR3 size: 17 residues. The V and J ends lost 6 bases and 7 bases, in that order; junction bases with no gene match: 18. Germline V gene sequence: CDR1 MNHEY, CDR2 SVGEGT. CDR3 bases: TGTGCCAGCAGAAACGAGCGGACTAGCGGTATTTTCTTGGAGCAGTACTTC. It codes for CASRNERTSGIFLEQYF.

The chain carries TRBV3-1 and TRBJ2-7, with TRBD1 identical over 8 bases. The germline V gene has CDR1 LGHDT and CDR2 YNNKEL (reference sequence). The CDR3 consists of 16 residues. V was clipped by 6 bases and J by 7 bases; unmatched bases: 17. CDR3: CASRAKTGEPNNEQYF. The CDR3 DNA reads as TGTGCCAGCAGGGCGAAGACAGGGGAGCCCAACAATGAGCAGTACTTC.

The gene calls are TRBV27 and TRBJ2-7; either TRBD1 or TRBD2 may supply D (5 bases each). In germline, CDR1 is MNHEY, CDR2 SMNVEV (reference sequence). This CDR3 has 15 amino acids. V lost 5 bases, J lost 2 bases, and 16 bases lay in between. CDR3 in amino acids: CASSPLGESTYEQYF. CDR3 coding DNA: TGTGCCAGCAGTCCATTGGGGGAATCCACCTACGAGCAGTACTTC.

This clonotype was observed a handful of times. The chain combines TRBV4-3 with TRBJ2-1; 13 bases align to TRBD2. Germline V gene sequence: CDR1 LGHNA, CDR2 YSLEER. This CDR3 comprises 16 residues. The trim removed 1 base at V and 8 bases at J, leaving 5 bases unmatched. The CDR3 bases are TGCGCCAGCAGCCAAGCCCCACTAGCGGGAGGGGATGAGCAGTTCTTC. Translating it yields CASSQAPLAGGDEQFF.

The gene calls are TRBV7-9 and TRBJ1-2; perhaps TRBD1 as D (6 bases). The V and J ends lost 1 base and 6 bases respectively, with 15 bases between them. CDR3 length equals 15 residues. CDR1 and CDR2 from the germline V gene are SEHNR and FQNEAQ (reference sequence). CDR3: CASSLGRGEKDGYTF. The CDR3 nucleotides are TGTGCCAGCAGCTTAGGCAGGGGAGAAAAGGATGGCTACACCTTC.

A few counts support this clonotype. The V call is TRBV12-3 or TRBV12-4, the J call TRBJ1-2; 9 bases are shared with TRBD1. The CDR3 extends over 14 amino acids. V trimming: 3 bases; J trimming: 6 bases; junction bases outside the gene matches: 5. The CDR3 region is CASSFSGTGHGYTF. In DNA, the CDR3 is TGTGCCAGCAGTTTCAGCGGGACAGGGCATGGCTACACCTTC.

The table lists this clonotype with a few counts. This sequence joins TRBV11-2 and TRBJ2-3; D might be TRBD2 (5 bases). The CDR3 runs to 16 residues. Germline lookup yields CDR1 SGHAT and CDR2 FQNNGV. V lost 1 base, J lost 1 base, and 12 bases lay in between. CDR3 sequence: CASSLVPGSGTDTQYF. The DNA for the CDR3 is TGTGCCAGCAGCTTAGTTCCTGGTAGCGGCACAGATACGCAGTATTTT.

This clonotype turned up a few times. J is TRBJ2-7 and V is TRBV4-3, with 8 positions matching TRBD1. The J segment lost 6 bases and the V segment lost 1 base, leaving 11 bases of the junction unmatched. Germline V gene sequence: CDR1 LGHNA, CDR2 YSLEER. The CDR3 runs 16 residues. CDR3 sequence (DNA): TGCGCCAGCAGCCAAGTCCCGACAGGGGTGGTTAGCGAGCAGTACTTC. It specifies CASSQVPTGVVSEQYF.

This clonotype has more than one count but fewer than ten. The gene calls are TRBV4-1 and TRBJ2-7; D possibly corresponds to TRBD1 (6 bases). V shed 4 bases and J shed 3 bases, with 13 bases lying between them. CDR3 length equals 14 residues. In germline, CDR1 is MGHRA, CDR2 YSYEKL. The CDR3 spells CASSPGVGGYEQYF. The CDR3 DNA sequence: TGCGCCAGCAGCCCCGGCGTAGGGGGCTACGAGCAGTACTTC.

The chain carries TRBV6-5 and TRBJ1-2, with 8 nucleotides matching TRBD1. J gave up 4 bases and V 2 bases, and 6 bases lay outside the gene matches. The CDR3 covers 15 residues. CDR1 is MNHEY, CDR2 SVGAGI, per germline. CDR3 protein: CASSYDGQGGYGYTF. The CDR3 DNA reads as TGTGCCAGCAGTTACGATGGACAGGGAGGCTATGGCTACACCTTC.

Comment on this clonotype: At one of its ends the junction is not consistent with the germline gene, which may arise from a read error. The chain combines TRBV6-1 with TRBJ1-1, with D possibly TRBD1 on 5 matching bases. The CDR3 consists of 15 residues. Germline values: CDR1 MNHNS, CDR2 SASEGT. The DNA for the CDR3 is TGTGCCAGCGGTGAAGGGGCATCTTTAGGCACTGAAGCTTTCTTT. It codes for CASGEGASLGTEAFF.

The chain links TRBV10-3 to TRBJ2-4; D is perhaps TRBD1 (6 bases). Germline-derived CDR1 and CDR2 are ENHRY and SYGVKD. Trimming took off 6 bases at V and 13 bases at J, with 22 bases between the two ends. The CDR3 runs to 14 residues. Written as DNA, the CDR3 is TGTGCCATCAGCGAACAATCCGGGACAACAAGCCAGTACTTC. Encoded protein: CAISEQSGTTSQYF.

The chain is built from TRBV24-1 and TRBJ1-2; D is possibly TRBD1 (6 bases). V lost 7 bases and J lost 6, with 11 bases in between. This CDR3 contains 12 residues. CDR1 and CDR2 (germline): KGHDR, SFDVKD. CDR3 DNA: TGTGCCACCAGCGCAACAGGGAATGGCTACACCTTC. Residues: CATSATGNGYTF.

This clonotype has only a few counts. This chain connects TRBV29-1 to TRBJ1-1; D is unresolved. CDR3 length: 14 residues. The germline V gene encodes CDR1 SQVTM and CDR2 ANQGSEA. The germline V and J ends were trimmed by 6 bases and 2 bases, with 16 bases remaining between them. The CDR3 loop reads CSVYGGELNTEAFF. CDR3 bases: TGCAGCGTCTACGGCGGGGAACTAAACACTGAAGCTTTCTTT.

V is TRBV15 and J is TRBJ2-4; TRBD2 agrees at 9 bases. Losses at the gene ends were 0 bases for V and 6 bases for J; bases not matched to a gene: 6. Germline V gene sequence: CDR1 LNHNV, CDR2 YYDKDF (reference sequence). The CDR3 is 16 residues long. The CDR3 DNA sequence: TGTGCCACCAGCAGAGACCTGACTAGCGGACTAAACATTCAGTACTTC. Protein: CATSRDLTSGLNIQYF.

For this clonotype: This could be a read error, since a much larger clone is one nucleotide away. The chain combines TRBV12-3 or TRBV12-4 with TRBJ2-7; D call uncertain. The CDR3 sequence is 10 residues long. The CDR3 here is CASSLGERYF. Written as DNA, the CDR3 is TGTGCCAGCAGTTTAGGCGAGCGGTACTTC.

The V call is TRBV20-1, the J call TRBJ2-7, with D unresolved. The CDR3 totals 13 residues. Germline loops: CDR1 DFQATT, CDR2 SNEGSKA (reference sequence). The V and J ends lost 0 bases and 1 base respectively, with 7 bases between them. The CDR3 sequence: CSARDRPSYEQYF. The CDR3 nucleotides are TGCAGTGCTAGAGATAGGCCGTCCTACGAGCAGTACTTC.

The table lists this clonotype with a few counts. The V and J genes are TRBV21-1 and TRBJ2-3; the table's D call of TRBD1 was not tested on the DNA. TRBV21-1 is listed as a pseudogene. The CDR3 sequence is 14 residues long. In DNA, the CDR3 is TGTGCCAGCAACCCCAAGGGACAGACAGATACGCAGTATTTT. Protein sequence: CASNPKGQTDTQYF.

The chain uses TRBV3-1 and TRBJ2-7, with 9 bases fitting TRBD1. This CDR3 is built from 16 residues. CDR1 and CDR2 from the germline V gene are LGHDT and YNNKEL (reference sequence). V lost 2 bases and J lost 6; bases outside the gene matches: 11. The CDR3 here is CASSQIRDRERGEQYF. In DNA form, the CDR3 reads TGTGCCAGCAGCCAAATCCGGGACAGGGAGCGGGGCGAGCAGTACTTC.

The chain links TRBV7-7 to TRBJ2-1; no clear D. Germline values: CDR1 SSHAT, CDR2 FNYEAQ (reference sequence). CDR3 length equals 13 residues. The V end was cut by 4 bases, the J end by 7 bases, with 11 bases between. The CDR3 coding sequence is TGTGCCAGCAGCTCAACAATAGAAAATGAGCAGTTCTTC. Translating gives CASSSTIENEQFF.

The V and J genes are TRBV14 and TRBJ2-7; D is undetermined. Germline CDR1 reads SGHDN; CDR2 reads FVKESK. With 0 bases removed from V and 3 bases from J, the gap between germline ends came to 12 bases. The CDR3 has 15 amino acids. The CDR3 is CASSQEDGYLYEQYF. The CDR3 coding sequence is TGTGCCAGCAGCCAAGAAGACGGTTACCTCTACGAGCAGTACTTC.

The chain employs TRBV6-1 and TRBJ1-2, with a weak D call TRBD1 (6 bases). V lost 1 base and J lost 5, with 11 bases in between. The CDR3 covers 14 residues. Per germline, CDR1 MNHNS and CDR2 SASEGT. The CDR3 sequence is CASSEGAGAYGYTF. The CDR3 DNA is TGTGCCAGCAGTGAAGGAGCGGGGGCGTATGGCTACACCTTC.

This rearrangement joins TRBV28 to TRBJ2-2; TRBD2 matches 7 bases. CDR3 size: 16 residues. CDR1 and CDR2 from the germline V gene are MDHEN and SYDVKM. V shed 2 bases and J 8 bases; nucleotides not matched to a gene: 11. CDR3 sequence (DNA): TGTGCCAGCAGTTTAGAAGCAGCGGGGCTCCGTGGGGAGCTGTTTTTT. This sequence encodes CASSLEAAGLRGELFF. Full variable domain (missing parts from reference TRBV28 and TRBJ2-2): DVKVTQSSRYLVKRTGEKVFLECVQDMDHENMFWYRQDPGLGLRLIYFSYDVKMKEKGDIPEGYSVSREKKERFSLILESASTNQTSMYLCASSLEAAGLRGELFFGEGSRLTVL.

In this sample, this clonotype turned up once. The V and J genes are TRBV20-1 and TRBJ1-1; D is uncertain. Germline V CDR1 and CDR2: DFQATT, SNEGSKA (reference sequence). This CDR3 has 14 amino acids. Trimming shortened V by 1 base and J by 4 bases, and 13 bases separated the two germline ends. CDR3 in amino acids: CSARAIGSRTEAFF. CDR3 DNA: TGCAGTGCTAGAGCTATCGGCAGCCGCACTGAAGCTTTCTTT.

This CDR3 reads CSALKGRGGYEQYF. Here the CDR3 DNA reads TGCAGTGCCTTAAAAGGCAGGGGAGGCTACGAGCAGTACTTC. V gene TRBV20-1 combines with J gene TRBJ2-7, with D perhaps given as TRBD1 or TRBD2 (6 bases each). V lost 6 bases and J lost 3, with 18 bases in between. CDR1 and CDR2 (germline): DFQATT, SNEGSKA (reference sequence). CDR3 length: 14 amino acids.

The gene calls are TRBV28 and TRBJ1-4; D is perhaps TRBD1 (6 bases). This CDR3 has 16 amino acids. Per germline, CDR1 MDHEN and CDR2 SYDVKM. V was pared by 6 bases and J by 0 bases, with 14 bases between. CDR3 sequence reads: CASSPGAIATNEKLFF. CDR3 bases: TGTGCCAGCAGCCCGGGGGCTATTGCAACTAATGAAAAACTGTTTTTT.